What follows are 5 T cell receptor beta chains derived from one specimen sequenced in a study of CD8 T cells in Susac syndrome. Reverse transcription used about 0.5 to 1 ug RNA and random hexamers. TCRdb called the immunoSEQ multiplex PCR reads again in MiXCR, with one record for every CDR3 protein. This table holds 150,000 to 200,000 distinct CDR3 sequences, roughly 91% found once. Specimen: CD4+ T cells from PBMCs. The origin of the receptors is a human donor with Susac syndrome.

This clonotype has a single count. The CDR3 coding sequence is TGTGCCAGCAGCTTACAAGGGGGGCAAATCTCTGGAAACACCATATATTTT. As protein: CASSLQGGQISGNTIYF. V gene TRBV7-9 combines with J gene TRBJ1-3, with a tentative D call TRBD1 (6 bases). The length of the CDR3 is 17 residues. With 2 bases removed from V and 0 bases from J, the gap between germline ends came to 14 bases. Germline CDR1 SEHNR, CDR2 FQNEAQ (reference sequence).

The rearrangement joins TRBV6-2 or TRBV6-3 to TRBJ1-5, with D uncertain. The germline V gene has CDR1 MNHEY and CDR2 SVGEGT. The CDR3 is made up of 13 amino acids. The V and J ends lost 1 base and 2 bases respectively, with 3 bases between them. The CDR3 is CASSYLGNQPQHF. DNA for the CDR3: TGTGCCAGCAGTTACTTAGGCAATCAGCCCCAGCATTTT.

The CDR3 coding sequence is TGTGCCAGCTCAAACGGGAGATCTGCCTATGGCTACACCTTC. Protein: CASSNGRSAYGYTF. The rearrangement uses TRBV18 and TRBJ1-2; D gene unclear. The CDR3 consists of 14 residues. Trimming removed 5 bases at V and 4 bases at J, with 14 bases between. Per the germline V gene, CDR1 is KGHSH and CDR2 is LQKENI.

CDR3 coding DNA: TGCAGTGCTACTGGGTCTTCCTACGAGCAGTACTTC. Translating gives CSATGSSYEQYF. V and J are TRBV20-1 and TRBJ2-7, with no clear D. The CDR3 totals 12 residues. In germline, CDR1 is DFQATT, CDR2 SNEGSKA (reference sequence). Trimming pared 4 bases from V and 1 base from J, leaving 8 bases between.

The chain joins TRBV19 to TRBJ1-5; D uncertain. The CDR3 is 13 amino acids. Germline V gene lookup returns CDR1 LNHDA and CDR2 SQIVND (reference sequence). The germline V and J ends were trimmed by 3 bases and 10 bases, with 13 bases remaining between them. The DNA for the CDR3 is TGTGCCAGTAGTATCGGACCCTGGTATCCCCAGCATTTT. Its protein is CASSIGPWYPQHF.